This T cell receptor beta chain was observed in a study of blood T cell repertoires in COVID-19. Study at large: COVID-19 samples, acute and convalescent, were from the United States, Italy and Spain.

This CDR3 spans 16 amino acids. J lost 2 bases, V lost 4 bases, and 9 bases had no gene match. The V gene's germline CDR1 is SGHDN and CDR2 FVKESK. In the original analysis: Nucleated cell number was recorded as an estimate derived from reference gene primer amplification. Generated by immunoSEQ multiplex PCR, the TCRdb table keeps only in-frame clones and is missing some. V and J calls plus clone size are reproduced from that table; the DNA served to infer D and trimming. The top ten hold 20% to 25% of the sample, which has about 22,000 clones, around four fifths seen once. The clonotype originates from a man older than 75 with active or convalescent COVID-19. The gene calls are TRBV14 and TRBJ2-7, with 9 bases identical to TRBD1. Material: peripheral blood. CDR3 coding DNA: TGTGCCAGCAGCCCTTCTCCGGGACAGGGTCCCTACGAGCAGTACTTC. It specifies CASSPSPGQGPYEQYF.